The present TCR beta chain was sequenced within a study of glioma-infiltrating T cells after dendritic cell vaccination. Overall study results and limits: Complete blood and tumor specimen sets were limited to few patients.

The CDR3 contains 14 residues. V lost 2 bases and J lost 7, with 9 bases in between. Germline CDR1 and CDR2: WNHNN and SYGVQD (reference sequence). This clone was counted between two and nine times. Antigen specificity is unknown. Profiling relied on immunoSEQ multiplex PCR, and the TCRdb table lists in-frame clones only, not all of them. Of about 100,000 clones listed, around three quarters are singletons. The chain employs TRBV10-1 and TRBJ1-6; the D is unclear. Sequences were derived from blood, sampled before dendritic cell vaccination. The TCR originated in a human donor with glioblastoma. CDR3 sequence reads: CASSEATVNSPLHF. CDR3 nucleotides: TGCGCCAGCAGTGAGGCAACAGTCAATTCACCCCTCCACTTT.